This T cell receptor beta chain is drawn from a study of cytomegalovirus exposure and HLA in healthy donors. Note on this clone: The same CDR3 is also encoded by other DNA sequences in this sample.

Profiled with immunoSEQ multiplex PCR; TCRdb holds only in-frame clones, not every one. This sample yields 95,000 to 150,000 clones, of which about 83% are seen a single time; under 2.5% belongs to the top ten. V lost 6 bases, J lost 5 bases, and 10 bases lay in between. Germline loops: CDR1 SGHTA, CDR2 FQGTGA. CDR3 length: 12 residues. The donors were part of the validation cohort of roughly 130 subjects. That cohort was separate from the first cohort, which comprised 500 to 700 subjects. The rearrangement uses TRBV7-3 and TRBJ2-5; D may be TRBD2 (5 bases). The source is a woman aged 30 to 39 in good health and CMV-seronegative. Sequenced material: PBMCs. The CDR3 DNA reads TGTGCCAGCAGTCGGACGGGGGAGACCCAGTACTTC. Translated: CASSRTGETQYF.